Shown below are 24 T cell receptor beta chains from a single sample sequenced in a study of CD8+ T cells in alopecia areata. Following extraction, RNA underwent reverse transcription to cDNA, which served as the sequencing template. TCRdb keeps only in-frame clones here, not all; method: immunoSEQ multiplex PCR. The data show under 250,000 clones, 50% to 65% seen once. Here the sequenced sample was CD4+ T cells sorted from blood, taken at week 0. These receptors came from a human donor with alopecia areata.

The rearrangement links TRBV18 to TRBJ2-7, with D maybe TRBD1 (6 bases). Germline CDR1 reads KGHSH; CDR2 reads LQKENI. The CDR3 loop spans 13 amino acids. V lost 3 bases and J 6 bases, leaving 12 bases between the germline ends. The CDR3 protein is CASSPPGATEQYF. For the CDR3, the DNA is TGTGCCAGCTCACCGCCAGGGGCGACCGAGCAGTACTTC.

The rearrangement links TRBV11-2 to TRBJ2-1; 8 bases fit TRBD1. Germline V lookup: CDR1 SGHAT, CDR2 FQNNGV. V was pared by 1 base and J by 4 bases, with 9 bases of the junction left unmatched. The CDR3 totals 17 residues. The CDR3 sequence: CASSLGPLQGVYNEQFF. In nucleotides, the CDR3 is TGTGCCAGCAGCTTAGGTCCCTTACAGGGGGTTTACAATGAGCAGTTCTTC.

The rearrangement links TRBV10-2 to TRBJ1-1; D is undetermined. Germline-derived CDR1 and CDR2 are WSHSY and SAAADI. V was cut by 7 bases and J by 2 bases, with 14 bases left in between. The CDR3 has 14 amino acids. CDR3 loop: CASTVSQINTEAFF. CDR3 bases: TGCGCCAGCACGGTCTCACAGATTAACACTGAAGCTTTCTTT.

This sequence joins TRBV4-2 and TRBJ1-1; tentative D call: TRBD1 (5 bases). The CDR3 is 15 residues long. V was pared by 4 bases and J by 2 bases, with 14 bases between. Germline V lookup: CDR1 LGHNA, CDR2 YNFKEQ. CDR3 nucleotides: TGTGCCAGCAGCCCTCGGGGCGCGGGAAACACTGAAGCTTTCTTT. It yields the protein CASSPRGAGNTEAFF.

The chain's CDR3 is CASRPTEDRGLDGELFF. CDR3 in DNA: TGTGCCAGCAGACCCACAGAGGACAGGGGGTTGGACGGGGAGCTGTTTTTT. The chain couples TRBV25-1 to TRBJ2-2, with TRBD1 matching 10 bases. The CDR3 sequence is 17 residues long. Trimming took 6 bases from V and 7 from J; bases not matched to a gene: 14. Germline CDR1 is MGHDK and CDR2 is SYGVNS.

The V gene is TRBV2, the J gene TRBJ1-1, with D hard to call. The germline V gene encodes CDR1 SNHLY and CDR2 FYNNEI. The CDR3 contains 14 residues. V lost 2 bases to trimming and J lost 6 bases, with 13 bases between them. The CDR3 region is CASSESIRTAEAFF. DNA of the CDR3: TGTGCCAGCAGTGAATCTATCAGAACCGCTGAAGCTTTCTTT.

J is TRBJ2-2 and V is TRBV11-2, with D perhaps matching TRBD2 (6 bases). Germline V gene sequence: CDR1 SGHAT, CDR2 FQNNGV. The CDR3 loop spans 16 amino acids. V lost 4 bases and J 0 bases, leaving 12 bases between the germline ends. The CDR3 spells CASSSPGLANTGELFF. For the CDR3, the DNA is TGTGCCAGCAGCTCGCCGGGACTTGCGAACACCGGGGAGCTGTTTTTT.

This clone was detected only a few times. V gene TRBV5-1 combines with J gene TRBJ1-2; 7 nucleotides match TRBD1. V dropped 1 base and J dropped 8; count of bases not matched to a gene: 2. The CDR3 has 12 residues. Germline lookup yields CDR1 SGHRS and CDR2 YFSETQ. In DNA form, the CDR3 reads TGCGCCAGCAGCTTGACAGGGGAGGGCTACACCTTC. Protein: CASSLTGEGYTF.

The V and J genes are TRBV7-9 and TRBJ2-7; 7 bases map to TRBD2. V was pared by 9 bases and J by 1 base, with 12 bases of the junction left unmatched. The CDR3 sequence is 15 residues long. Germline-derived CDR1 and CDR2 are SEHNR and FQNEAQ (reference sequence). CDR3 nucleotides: TGTGCCAGTAGCCCCAGCGGGATAAGTTCCTACGAGCAGTACTTC. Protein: CASSPSGISSYEQYF. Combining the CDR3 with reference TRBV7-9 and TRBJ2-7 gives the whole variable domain DTGVSQNPRHKITKRGQNVTFRCDPISEHNRLYWYRQTLGQGPEFLTYFQNEAQLEKSRLLSDRFSAERPKGSFSTLEIQRTEQGDSAMYLCASSPSGISSYEQYFGPGTRLTVT.

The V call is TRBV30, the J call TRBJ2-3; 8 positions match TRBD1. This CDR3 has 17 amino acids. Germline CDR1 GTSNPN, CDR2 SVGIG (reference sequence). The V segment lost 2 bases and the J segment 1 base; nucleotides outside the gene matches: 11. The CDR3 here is CAWSPKHGQGRTDTQYF. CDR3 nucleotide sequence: TGTGCCTGGAGTCCCAAACACGGACAGGGTCGCACAGATACGCAGTATTTT.

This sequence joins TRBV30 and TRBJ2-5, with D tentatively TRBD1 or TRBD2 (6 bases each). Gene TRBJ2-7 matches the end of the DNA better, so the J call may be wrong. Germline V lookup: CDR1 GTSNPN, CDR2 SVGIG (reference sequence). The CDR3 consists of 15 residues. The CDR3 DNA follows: TGTGCCTGGAGTGTAGGCCTGGCGGGACACTACGAGCAGTACTTC. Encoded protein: CAWSVGLAGHYEQYF.

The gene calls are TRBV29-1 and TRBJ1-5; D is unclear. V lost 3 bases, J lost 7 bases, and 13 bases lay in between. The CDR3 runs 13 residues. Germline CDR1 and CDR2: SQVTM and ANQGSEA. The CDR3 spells CSVERAVGQPQHF. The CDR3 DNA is TGCAGCGTTGAGAGGGCCGTAGGGCAGCCCCAGCATTTT. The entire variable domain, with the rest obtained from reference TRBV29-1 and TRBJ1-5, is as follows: SAVISQKPSRDICQRGTSLTIQCQVDSQVTMMFWYRQQPGQSLTLIATANQGSEATYESGFVIDKFPISRPNLTFSTLTVSNMSPEDSSIYLCSVERAVGQPQHFGDGTRLSIL.

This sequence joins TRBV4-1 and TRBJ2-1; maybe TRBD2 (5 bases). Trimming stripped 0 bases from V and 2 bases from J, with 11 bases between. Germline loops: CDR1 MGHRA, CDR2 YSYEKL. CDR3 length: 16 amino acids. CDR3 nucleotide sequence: TGCGCCAGCAGCCAAGATTCAGCGGCTACCTACAATGAGCAGTTCTTC. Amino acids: CASSQDSAATYNEQFF.

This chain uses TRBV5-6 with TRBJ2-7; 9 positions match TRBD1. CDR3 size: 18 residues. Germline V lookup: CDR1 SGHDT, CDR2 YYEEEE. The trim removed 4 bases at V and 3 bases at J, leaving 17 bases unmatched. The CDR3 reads CASSTLGDRVLIVYEQYF. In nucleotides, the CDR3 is TGTGCCAGCAGCACGCTCGGGGACAGGGTCCTAATTGTCTACGAGCAGTACTTC.

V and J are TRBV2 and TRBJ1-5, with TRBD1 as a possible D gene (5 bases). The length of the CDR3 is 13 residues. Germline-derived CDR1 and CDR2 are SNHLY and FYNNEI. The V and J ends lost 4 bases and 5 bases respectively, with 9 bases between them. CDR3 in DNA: TGTGCCAGCAGTGGACAGAGCTATCAGCCCCAGCATTTT. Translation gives CASSGQSYQPQHF.

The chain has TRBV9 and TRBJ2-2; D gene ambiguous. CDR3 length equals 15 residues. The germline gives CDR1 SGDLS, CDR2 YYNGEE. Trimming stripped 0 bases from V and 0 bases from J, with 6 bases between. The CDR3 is CASSVGVANTGELFF. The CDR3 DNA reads TGTGCCAGCAGCGTAGGAGTAGCGAACACCGGGGAGCTGTTTTTT.

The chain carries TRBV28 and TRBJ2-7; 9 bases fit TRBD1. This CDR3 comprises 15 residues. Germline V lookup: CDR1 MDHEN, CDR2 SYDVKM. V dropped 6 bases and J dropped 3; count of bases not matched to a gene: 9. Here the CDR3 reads CASSKTGTGYYEQYF. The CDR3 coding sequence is TGTGCCAGCAGCAAGACCGGGACAGGGTACTACGAGCAGTACTTC.

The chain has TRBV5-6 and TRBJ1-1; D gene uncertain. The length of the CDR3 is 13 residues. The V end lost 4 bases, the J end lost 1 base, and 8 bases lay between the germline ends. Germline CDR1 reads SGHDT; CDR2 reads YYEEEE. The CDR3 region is CASSPRQNTEAFF. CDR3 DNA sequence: TGTGCCAGCAGCCCACGACAGAACACTGAAGCTTTCTTT.

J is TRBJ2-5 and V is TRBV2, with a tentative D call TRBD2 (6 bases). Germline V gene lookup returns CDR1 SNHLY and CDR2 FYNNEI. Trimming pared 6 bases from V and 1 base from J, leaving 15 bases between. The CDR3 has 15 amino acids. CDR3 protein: CASRGIRDSQETQYF. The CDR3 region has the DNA TGTGCCAGCAGGGGAATCCGGGACTCCCAAGAGACCCAGTACTTC. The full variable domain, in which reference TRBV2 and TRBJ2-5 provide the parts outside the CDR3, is EPEVTQTPSHQVTQMGQEVILRCVPISNHLYFYWYRQILGQKVEFLVSFYNNEISEKSEIFDDQFSVERPDGSNFTLKIRSTKLEDSAMYFCASRGIRDSQETQYFGPGTRLLVL.

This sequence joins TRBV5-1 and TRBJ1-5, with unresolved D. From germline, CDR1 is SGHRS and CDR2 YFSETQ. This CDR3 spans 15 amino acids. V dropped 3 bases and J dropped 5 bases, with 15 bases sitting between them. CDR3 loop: CASSSGVPGDQPQHF. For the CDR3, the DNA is TGCGCCAGCAGCTCCGGGGTACCCGGGGATCAGCCCCAGCATTTT.

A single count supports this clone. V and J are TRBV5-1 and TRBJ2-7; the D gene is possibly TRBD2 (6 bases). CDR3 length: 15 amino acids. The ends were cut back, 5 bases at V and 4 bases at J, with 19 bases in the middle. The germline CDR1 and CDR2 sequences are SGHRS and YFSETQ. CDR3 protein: CASSPRLARTYEQYF. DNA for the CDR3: TGCGCCAGCAGTCCAAGGCTAGCGAGAACATACGAGCAGTACTTC.

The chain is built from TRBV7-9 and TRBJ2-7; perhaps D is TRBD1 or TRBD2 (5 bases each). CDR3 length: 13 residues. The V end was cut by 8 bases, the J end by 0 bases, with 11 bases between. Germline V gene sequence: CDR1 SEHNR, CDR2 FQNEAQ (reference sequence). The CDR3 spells CASRGDSSYEQYF. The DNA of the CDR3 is TGTGCCAGCCGGGGCGATTCCTCCTACGAGCAGTACTTC.

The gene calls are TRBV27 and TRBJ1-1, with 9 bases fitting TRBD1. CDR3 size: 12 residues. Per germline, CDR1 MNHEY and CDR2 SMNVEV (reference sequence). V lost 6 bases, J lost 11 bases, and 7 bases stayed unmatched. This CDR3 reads CASREQGAKAFF. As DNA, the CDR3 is TGTGCCAGCAGGGAACAGGGGGCTAAGGCTTTCTTT.

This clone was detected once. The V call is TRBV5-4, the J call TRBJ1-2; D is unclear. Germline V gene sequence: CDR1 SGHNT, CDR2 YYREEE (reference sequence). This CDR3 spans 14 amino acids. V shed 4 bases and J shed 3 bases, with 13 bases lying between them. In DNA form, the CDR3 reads TGTGCCAGCAGCCCGTCAGTCGTTGACTATGGCTACACCTTC. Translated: CASSPSVVDYGYTF.